A selection of T cell receptor beta chains follows, all from one sample in a study of memory CD4+ T cells and cytomegalovirus serostatus. Produced via immunoSEQ multiplex PCR; TCRdb's table is partial and in-frame only. The sample lists about 50,000 clones, about 79% occurring once. Sequencing was done on a sample of memory CD4+ T cells from blood. The receptor set was obtained from an adult in good health and CMV-seronegative. Each CDR3 is given with its conserved first and last residue. The order of the fields is clone size, V gene, CDR3 protein. A row's size may be missing; if present it is once, few, many or a size class.

abundance: once; v_gene: TRBV10-3; CDR3aa: CAISKAASGDTDTQYF
abundance: -; v_gene: TRBV6-1; CDR3aa: CASSTGTTNEKLFF
abundance: -; v_gene: TRBV5-1; CDR3aa: CASSTGSGANVLTF
abundance: -; v_gene: TRBV5-6; CDR3aa: CASSWSGANYGYTF
abundance: -; v_gene: TRBV5-1; CDR3aa: CASSDFREAGNTIYF
abundance: -; v_gene: TRBV5-5; CDR3aa: CASSRTIRDRVLAVGYTF
abundance: -; v_gene: TRBV28; CDR3aa: CASSLPGVYGYTF
abundance: -; v_gene: TRBV19; CDR3aa: CASSIDLKAAYEQYF
abundance: -; v_gene: TRBV30; CDR3aa: CAWGGTGPLHF
abundance: -; v_gene: TRBV6-1; CDR3aa: CASRRPTNTGELFF
abundance: -; v_gene: TRBV9; CDR3aa: CASSTGNTGELFF
abundance: -; v_gene: TRBV11-2; CDR3aa: CASSRNRGPYEQYF
abundance: -; v_gene: TRBV6-1; CDR3aa: CASSVQGYEQYF
abundance: -; v_gene: TRBV7-9; CDR3aa: CASSSGQGVWEQYF
abundance: -; v_gene: TRBV6-1; CDR3aa: CASSPGQMNTEAFF
abundance: -; v_gene: TRBV5-4; CDR3aa: CASSFSGPNTGELFF
abundance: -; v_gene: TRBV5-1; CDR3aa: CASSLSTVNTEAFF
abundance: -; v_gene: TRBV18; CDR3aa: CASSSTGFSGNTIYF
abundance: -; v_gene: TRBV5-1; CDR3aa: CASSLGGDTDTQYF
abundance: -; v_gene: TRBV14; CDR3aa: CASRRTEDSNQPQHF
abundance: -; v_gene: TRBV29-1; CDR3aa: CSAPRDSYEQFF
abundance: -; v_gene: TRBV5-1; CDR3aa: CASSLEGRTTDTQYF
abundance: -; v_gene: TRBV2; CDR3aa: CASSKGQGNTEAFF
abundance: -; v_gene: TRBV2; CDR3aa: CASSEGGRVVNTEAFF
abundance: -; v_gene: TRBV18; CDR3aa: CASSPGGGAAQPQHF
abundance: -; v_gene: TRBV10-2; CDR3aa: CASSEYSGGQETQYF
abundance: -; v_gene: TRBV27; CDR3aa: CASSLGIGSNQPQHF
abundance: once; v_gene: TRBV6-5; CDR3aa: CASSYSGRGDQPQHF
abundance: -; v_gene: TRBV27; CDR3aa: CASSRDSRQETQYF
abundance: once; v_gene: TRBV4-3; CDR3aa: CASSHGPGQGAEEQYF
abundance: -; v_gene: TRBV6-6; CDR3aa: CASSAPGASSYEQYF
abundance: once; v_gene: TRBV7-7; CDR3aa: CASSLGNTGELFF
abundance: -; v_gene: TRBV19; CDR3aa: CASGGNSNQPQHF
abundance: -; v_gene: TRBV11-2; CDR3aa: CASSSVKQGYEQFF
abundance: once; v_gene: TRBV4-3; CDR3aa: CASSQGGNQPQHF
abundance: -; v_gene: TRBV4-1; CDR3aa: CASSQESGEYYEQYF
abundance: -; v_gene: TRBV28; CDR3aa: CASSGGTLNTEAFF
abundance: -; v_gene: TRBV6-6; CDR3aa: CASSTGGGYTF
abundance: -; v_gene: TRBV6-1; CDR3aa: CASREGAIFEPQHF
abundance: -; v_gene: TRBV29-1; CDR3aa: CSVSGQGSFEAFF
abundance: -; v_gene: TRBV13; CDR3aa: CASRRTGSKNIQYF
abundance: few; v_gene: TRBV2; CDR3aa: CASSETGGLGYTF
abundance: -; v_gene: TRBV19; CDR3aa: CASSIVKVLVNQPQHF
abundance: -; v_gene: TRBV25-1; CDR3aa: CASSRQSSYEQYF
abundance: few; v_gene: TRBV6-5; CDR3aa: CASSYSGDGYSPLHF
abundance: -; v_gene: TRBV18; CDR3aa: CASSPKQGYEQYF
abundance: few; v_gene: TRBV5-1; CDR3aa: CASSFGGREFHYGYTF
abundance: few; v_gene: TRBV13; CDR3aa: CASSARDSGNTIYF
abundance: -; v_gene: TRBV5-6; CDR3aa: CASSLGRGRGSQETQYF
abundance: -; v_gene: TRBV18; CDR3aa: CASSPPTGGRETQYF
abundance: -; v_gene: TRBV6-6; CDR3aa: CASSPAGGSIYNEQFF
abundance: -; v_gene: TRBV15; CDR3aa: CATSRGGQGINEQFF
abundance: -; v_gene: TRBV5-4; CDR3aa: CASSLKTGNGYTF
abundance: -; v_gene: TRBV30; CDR3aa: CAWFSYSGNTIYF
abundance: few; v_gene: TRBV5-6; CDR3aa: CASSSWVNYGYTF